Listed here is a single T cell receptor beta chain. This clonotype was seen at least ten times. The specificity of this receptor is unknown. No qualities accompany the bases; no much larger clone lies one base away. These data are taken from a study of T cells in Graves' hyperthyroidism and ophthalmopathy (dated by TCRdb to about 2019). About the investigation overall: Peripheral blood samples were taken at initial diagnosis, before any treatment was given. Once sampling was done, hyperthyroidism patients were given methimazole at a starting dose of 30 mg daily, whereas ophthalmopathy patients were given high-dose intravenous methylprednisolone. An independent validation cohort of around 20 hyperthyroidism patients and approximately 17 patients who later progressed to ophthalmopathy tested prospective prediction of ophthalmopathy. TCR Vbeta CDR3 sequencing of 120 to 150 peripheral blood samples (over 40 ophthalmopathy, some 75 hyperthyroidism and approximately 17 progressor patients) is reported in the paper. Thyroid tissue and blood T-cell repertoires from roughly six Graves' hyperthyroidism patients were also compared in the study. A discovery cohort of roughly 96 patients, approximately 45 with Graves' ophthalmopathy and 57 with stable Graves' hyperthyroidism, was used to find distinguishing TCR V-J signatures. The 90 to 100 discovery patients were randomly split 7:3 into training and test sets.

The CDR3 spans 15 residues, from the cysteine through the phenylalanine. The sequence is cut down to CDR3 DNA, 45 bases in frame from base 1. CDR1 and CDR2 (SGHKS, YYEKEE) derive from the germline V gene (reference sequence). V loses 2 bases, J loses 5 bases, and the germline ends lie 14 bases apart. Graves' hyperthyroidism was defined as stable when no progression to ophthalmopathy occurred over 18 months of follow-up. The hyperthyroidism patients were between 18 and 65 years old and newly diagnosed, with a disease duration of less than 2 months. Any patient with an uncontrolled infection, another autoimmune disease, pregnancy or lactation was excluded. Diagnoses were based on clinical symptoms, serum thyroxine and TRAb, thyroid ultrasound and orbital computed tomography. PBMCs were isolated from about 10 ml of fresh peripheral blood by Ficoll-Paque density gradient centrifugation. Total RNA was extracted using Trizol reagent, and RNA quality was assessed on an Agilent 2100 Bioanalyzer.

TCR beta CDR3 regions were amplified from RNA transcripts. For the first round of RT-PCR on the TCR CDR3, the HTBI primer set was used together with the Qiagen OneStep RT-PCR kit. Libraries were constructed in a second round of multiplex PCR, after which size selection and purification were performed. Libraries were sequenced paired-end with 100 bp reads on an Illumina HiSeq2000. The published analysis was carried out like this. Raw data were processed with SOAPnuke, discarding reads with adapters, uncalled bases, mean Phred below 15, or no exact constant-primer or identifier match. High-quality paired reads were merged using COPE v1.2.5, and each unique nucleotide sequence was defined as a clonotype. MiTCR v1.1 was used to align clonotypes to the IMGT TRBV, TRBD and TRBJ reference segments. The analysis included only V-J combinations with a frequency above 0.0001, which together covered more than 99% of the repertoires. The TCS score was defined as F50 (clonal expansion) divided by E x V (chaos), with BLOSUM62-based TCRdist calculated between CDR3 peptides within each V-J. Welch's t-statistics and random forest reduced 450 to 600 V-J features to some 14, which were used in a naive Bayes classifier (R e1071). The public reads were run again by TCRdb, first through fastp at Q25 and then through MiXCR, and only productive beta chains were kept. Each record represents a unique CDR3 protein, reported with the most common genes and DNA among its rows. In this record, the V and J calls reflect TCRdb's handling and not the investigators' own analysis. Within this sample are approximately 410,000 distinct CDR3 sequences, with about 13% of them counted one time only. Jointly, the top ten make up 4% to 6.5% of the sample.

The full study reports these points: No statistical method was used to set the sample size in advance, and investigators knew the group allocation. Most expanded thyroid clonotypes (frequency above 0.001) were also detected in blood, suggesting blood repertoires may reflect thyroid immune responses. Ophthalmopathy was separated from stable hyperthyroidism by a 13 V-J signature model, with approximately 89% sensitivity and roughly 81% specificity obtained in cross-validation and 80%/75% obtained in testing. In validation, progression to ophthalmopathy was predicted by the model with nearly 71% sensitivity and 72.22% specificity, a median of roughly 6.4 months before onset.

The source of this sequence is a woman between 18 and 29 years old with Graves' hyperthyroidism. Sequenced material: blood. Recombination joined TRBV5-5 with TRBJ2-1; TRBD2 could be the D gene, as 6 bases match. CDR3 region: CASSFPPRENNEQFF. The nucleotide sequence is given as TGTGCCAGCAGCTTTCCCCCACGGGAGAACAATGAGCAGTTCTTC.